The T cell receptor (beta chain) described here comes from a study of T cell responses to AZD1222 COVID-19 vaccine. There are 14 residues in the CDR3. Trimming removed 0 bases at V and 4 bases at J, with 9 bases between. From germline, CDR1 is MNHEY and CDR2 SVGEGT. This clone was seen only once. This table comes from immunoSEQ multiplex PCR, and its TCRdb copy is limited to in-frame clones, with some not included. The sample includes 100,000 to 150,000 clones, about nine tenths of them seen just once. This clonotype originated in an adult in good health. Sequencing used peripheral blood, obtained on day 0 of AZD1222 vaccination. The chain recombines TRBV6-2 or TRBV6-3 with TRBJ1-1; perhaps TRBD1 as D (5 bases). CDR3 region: CASSYSRDPTEAFF. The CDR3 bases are TGTGCCAGCAGTTACTCGAGGGACCCCACTGAAGCTTTCTTT.